The 23 T cell receptor beta chains below come from one sample, sequenced in a study of blood T cell repertoires in COVID-19. Assay used: immunoSEQ multiplex PCR; TCRdb lists only in-frame clones, some missing. Among 350,000 to 450,000 clones listed, just over 90% were seen once. Sequenced sample: PBMCs or T cells enriched from blood (not recorded which). All receptors derive from a woman in her forties who had been exposed to COVID-19.

This sequence joins TRBV5-1 and TRBJ2-1; 9 positions agree with TRBD2. After removal of 4 bases from V and 6 bases from J, the junction contained 8 bases not matched to a gene. The length of the CDR3 is 15 residues. CDR1 SGHRS and CDR2 YFSETQ come from the germline V gene. CDR3 loop: CASSLRASGANEQFF. The CDR3 DNA reads TGCGCCAGCAGCCTGCGGGCTAGCGGGGCCAATGAGCAGTTCTTC.

The chain recombines TRBV4-1 with TRBJ2-7; a weak D match, TRBD2 (5 bases). This CDR3 is built from 13 residues. Germline V gene lookup returns CDR1 MGHRA and CDR2 YSYEKL. Deletions cut 3 bases from V and 5 bases from J, with 11 bases between. DNA of the CDR3: TGCGCCAGCAGCCAGGCAAACGGGGACGAGCAGTACTTC. Its protein product is CASSQANGDEQYF.

V is TRBV19 and J is TRBJ1-1, with TRBD1 as a possible D gene (6 bases). This CDR3 is 15 amino acids long. Germline CDR1 reads LNHDA; CDR2 reads SQIVND (reference sequence). V was pared by 3 bases and J by 2 bases, with 13 bases between. The CDR3 loop is CASSILAGVNTEAFF. Here the CDR3 DNA reads TGTGCCAGTAGTATTTTGGCAGGGGTAAACACTGAAGCTTTCTTT.

V gene TRBV27 combines with J gene TRBJ2-7, with D tentatively TRBD2 (6 bases). This CDR3 is 15 amino acids long. Trimming took 2 bases from V and 3 from J, leaving 14 bases between them. CDR1 and CDR2 (germline): MNHEY, SMNVEV (reference sequence). The CDR3 DNA reads TGTGCCAGCAGTTTAGCCCTGGGAGGAAACTACGAGCAGTACTTC. The encoded protein is CASSLALGGNYEQYF.

The J gene is TRBJ1-5, the V gene TRBV19; perhaps TRBD1 as D (5 bases). From germline, CDR1 is LNHDA and CDR2 SQIVND (reference sequence). Trimming pared 3 bases from V and 3 bases from J, leaving 9 bases between. This CDR3 region has 14 residues. The CDR3 DNA is TGTGCCAGTAGTATCCGACAGTACAATCAGCCCCAGCATTTT. This translates into CASSIRQYNQPQHF. Using reference TRBV19 and TRBJ1-5 for the parts outside the CDR3, the full variable domain is DGGITQSPKYLFRKEGQNVTLSCEQNLNHDAMYWYRQDPGQGLRLIYYSQIVNDFQKGDIAEGYSVSREKKESFPLTVTSAQKNPTAFYLCASSIRQYNQPQHFGDGTRLSIL.

This chain links TRBV19 with TRBJ1-5; D is possibly TRBD1 (5 bases). This CDR3 contains 14 residues. V shed 7 bases and J shed 7 bases, with 17 bases lying between them. The germline gives CDR1 LNHDA, CDR2 SQIVND (reference sequence). As DNA, the CDR3 is TGTGCCAGTACCTTTGGGGGGTTCGGGCAGCCCCAGCATTTT. It yields the protein CASTFGGFGQPQHF.

Comments on this clone: Other DNA variants within this sample encode the same CDR3. The chain recombines TRBV3-1 (or the pseudogene TRBV3-2) with TRBJ2-7; D is ambiguous. V lost 1 base and J lost 4, with 2 bases in between. Per germline, CDR1 LGHDT and CDR2 YNNKEL (reference sequence). This CDR3 is built from 11 residues. CDR3 region: CASSQAYEQYF. The DNA of the CDR3 is TGTGCCAGCAGCCAAGCGTACGAGCAGTACTTC.

The genes are TRBV2 and TRBJ1-3, with 8 bases lining up with TRBD1. Germline V lookup: CDR1 SNHLY, CDR2 FYNNEI. V was pared by 4 bases and J by 4 bases, with 3 bases of the junction left unmatched. This CDR3 region has 14 residues. CDR3 sequence reads: CASSGDRFGNTIYF. As DNA, the CDR3 is TGTGCCAGCAGTGGGGACAGGTTCGGAAACACCATATATTTT. Full variable domain (missing parts from reference TRBV2 and TRBJ1-3): EPEVTQTPSHQVTQMGQEVILRCVPISNHLYFYWYRQILGQKVEFLVSFYNNEISEKSEIFDDQFSVERPDGSNFTLKIRSTKLEDSAMYFCASSGDRFGNTIYFGEGSWLTVV.

The V call is TRBV6-5, the J call TRBJ2-3; 7 nucleotides agree with TRBD1. This CDR3 is built from 12 residues. The V gene's germline CDR1 is MNHEY and CDR2 SVGAGI. The CDR3 loop reads CATATGSDTQYF. In DNA, the CDR3 is TGTGCTACGGCGACAGGGTCAGATACGCAGTATTTT.

The chain combines TRBV9 with TRBJ2-2; 8 bases are a match to TRBD2. The length of the CDR3 is 20 residues. CDR1 and CDR2 from the germline V gene are SGDLS and YYNGEE. With V trimmed by 3 bases and J by 0 bases, 16 bases remained unmatched. The CDR3 region has the DNA TGTGCCAGCAGCGCCAGCGGGGGAGGGCTGAATACCGCGAACACCGGGGAGCTGTTTTTT. It specifies CASSASGGGLNTANTGELFF. The full variable domain, in which reference TRBV9 and TRBJ2-2 provide the parts outside the CDR3, is DSGVTQTPKHLITATGQRVTLRCSPRSGDLSVYWYQQSLDQGLQFLIQYYNGEERAKGNILERFSAQQFPDLHSELNLSSLELGDSALYFCASSASGGGLNTANTGELFFGEGSRLTVL.

The chain is built from TRBV12-3 or TRBV12-4 and TRBJ1-5; D gene unclear. The CDR3 runs to 13 residues. The V and J ends lost 7 bases and 3 bases respectively, with 10 bases between them. Written as DNA, the CDR3 is TGTGCCAGCACCCAAGCCCTCAATCAGCCCCAGCATTTT. This sequence encodes CASTQALNQPQHF.

This chain joins TRBV7-2 and TRBJ2-5; 8 bases agree with TRBD1. Looked up from germline, CDR1 is SGHTA and CDR2 is FQGNSA. Trimming removed 0 bases from V and 7 bases from J; junction bases left unmatched: 7. The CDR3 length is 15 residues. CDR3 protein: CASSLAGGQGVTQYF. CDR3 coding DNA: TGTGCCAGCAGCTTAGCGGGCGGACAGGGTGTGACCCAGTACTTC.

This clone was recorded only once. The chain links TRBV5-1 to TRBJ1-3; 8 bases are a match to TRBD1. The CDR3 is 13 amino acids. Germline CDR1 SGHRS, CDR2 YFSETQ. V gave up 3 bases and J gave up 7 bases; unmatched junction bases: 3. The CDR3 region has the DNA TGCGCCAGCAGCTCGGACAGGGAGAACACCATATATTTT. This codes for CASSSDRENTIYF.

The chain employs TRBV5-1 and TRBJ1-2; 7 bases map to TRBD1. This CDR3 has 16 amino acids. In germline, CDR1 is SGHRS, CDR2 YFSETQ. Trimming removed 0 bases from V and 4 bases from J; junction bases left unmatched: 9. The CDR3: CASSLDRGQGSYGYTF. The CDR3 DNA sequence: TGCGCCAGCAGCTTGGACAGGGGCCAGGGGAGCTATGGCTACACCTTC. Using reference TRBV5-1 and TRBJ1-2 for the parts outside the CDR3, the full variable domain is KAGVTQTPRYLIKTRGQQVTLSCSPISGHRSVSWYQQTPGQGLQFLFEYFSETQRNKGNFPGRFSGRQFSNSRSEMNVSTLELGDSALYLCASSLDRGQGSYGYTFGSGTRLTVV.

The chain couples TRBV7-9 to TRBJ1-1; D not resolved. This CDR3 region has 15 residues. Trimming shortened V by 1 base and J by 1 base, and 10 bases separated the two germline ends. CDR1 and CDR2 from the germline V gene are SEHNR and FQNEAQ (reference sequence). CDR3 region: CASSLENRANTEAFF. For the CDR3, the DNA is TGTGCCAGCAGCTTAGAGAACAGAGCGAACACTGAAGCTTTCTTT.

This rearrangement joins TRBV4-3 to TRBJ2-1; weak D call: TRBD2 (6 bases). CDR1 LGHNA and CDR2 YSLEER come from the germline V gene. The CDR3 has 15 amino acids. V was shortened by 1 base and J by 3 bases, with 10 bases between the two germline ends. This CDR3 is CASSQGLGNYNEQFF. CDR3 coding DNA: TGCGCCAGCAGCCAAGGACTAGGAAACTACAATGAGCAGTTCTTC.

J is TRBJ2-6 and V is TRBV6-5, with D possibly matching TRBD1 (5 bases). Germline CDR1 and CDR2: MNHEY and SVGAGI. Trimming took off 2 bases at V and 1 base at J, with 9 bases between the two ends. The CDR3 extends over 16 amino acids. The chain's CDR3 is CASSYSRVSGANVLTF. The CDR3 DNA follows: TGTGCCAGCAGTTACAGCAGGGTTTCTGGGGCCAACGTCCTGACTTTC.

Comment on this clone: This sample includes further DNA sequences coding for the same CDR3. The CDR3 DNA reads as TGTGCCAGCAGTCCAGGCTCGAACACTGAAGCTTTCTTT. Translated: CASSPGSNTEAFF. The V gene is TRBV7-8, the J gene TRBJ1-1, with D uncertain. The CDR3 consists of 13 residues. The germline V gene has CDR1 SGHVS and CDR2 FQNEAQ. V was trimmed by 6 bases and J by 1 base, leaving 9 bases between them.

J is TRBJ1-1 and V is TRBV24-1; possibly TRBD1 for D (5 bases). V shed 1 base and J shed 5 bases, with 7 bases lying between them. The CDR3 consists of 13 residues. Germline CDR1 is KGHDR and CDR2 is SFDVKD. CDR3 nucleotide sequence: TGTGCCACCAGTGATTTCCGGGGGACTGAAGCTTTCTTT. It encodes CATSDFRGTEAFF.

This sequence joins TRBV15 and TRBJ1-3, with D maybe TRBD1 (6 bases). Germline-derived CDR1 and CDR2 are LNHNV and YYDKDF (reference sequence). This CDR3 contains 17 residues. V lost 2 bases, J lost 1 base, and 15 bases lay in between. CDR3 nucleotides: TGTGCCACCAGCAGAAAGAAGACAGGAAAGTCTGGAAACACCATATATTTT. It is translated as CATSRKKTGKSGNTIYF. The full variable domain, completed using reference TRBV15 and TRBJ1-3, is DAMVIQNPRYQVTQFGKPVTLSCSQTLNHNVMYWYQQKSSQAPKLLFHYYDKDFNNEADTPDNFQSRRPNTSFCFLDIRSPGLGDTAMYLCATSRKKTGKSGNTIYFGEGSWLTVV.

The J gene is TRBJ2-6, the V gene TRBV6-2 or TRBV6-3, with D maybe TRBD1 (6 bases). CDR3 length: 17 amino acids. Germline V CDR1 and CDR2: MNHEY, SVGEGT. Between the trimmed V and J ends, which lost 2 bases and 0 bases, there was a span of 11 bases. The CDR3 reads CASSYGGGYSGANVLTF. The CDR3 region has the DNA TGTGCCAGCAGTTACGGGGGCGGATACTCTGGGGCCAACGTCCTGACTTTC.

The chain employs TRBV24-1 and TRBJ2-1; D unclear. The germline gives CDR1 KGHDR, CDR2 SFDVKD. The ends were cut back, 3 bases at V and 10 bases at J, with 12 bases in the middle. This CDR3 is built from 13 residues. CDR3 sequence: CATSDTILEEQFF. The CDR3 DNA is TGTGCCACCAGTGATACCATTCTAGAGGAGCAGTTCTTC.

This chain connects TRBV7-3 to TRBJ2-3; maybe TRBD2 (6 bases). This CDR3 region has 17 residues. Germline assignment: CDR1 SGHTA and CDR2 FQGTGA. V lost 0 bases and J lost 0, with 13 bases in between. The CDR3 here is CASSLTAGGPSTDTQYF. CDR3 bases: TGTGCCAGCAGCTTAACGGCTGGAGGGCCTAGCACAGATACGCAGTATTTT.